This TCR beta chain derives from a study of T cell repertoires in cytomegalovirus infection. Study-level background: The authors relied on CMV epitopes, both recently identified HLA-C-restricted and well-studied HLA-B-restricted. Both CMV infection and a matching HLA type were indicated by public TCR beta signatures. Study-wide findings and caveats: The ex vivo response showed dominance by HLA-C-restricted CMV-specific TCR beta clonotypes. Of the TCR beta families, the public ones yielded a cumulative frequency that identified carriers of CMV plus the relevant HLA.

TCRdb passed the reads through MiXCR, listing each CDR3 protein once. In the table there are some 920,000 distinct CDR3 sequences, approximately 31% of which are singletons. Germline lookup yields CDR1 SGHVS and CDR2 FQNEAQ. This CDR3 is 12 amino acids long. V gave up 5 bases and J gave up 5 bases, with 10 bases separating them. This clonotype was counted a few times. The antigen is not known. This chain joins TRBV7-8 and TRBJ2-7, with a weak D call TRBD1 (6 bases). The material was cultured CD8+ T cells from PBMCs, obtained from culture after CMV antigen stimulation. The source of this sequence is a human donor in good health (CMV status not recorded). Some clones in this sample may be carry-over from other donors' samples. The CDR3 sequence: CASSQTGNEQYF. DNA of the CDR3: TGTGCCAGCAGCCAGACAGGTAACGAGCAGTACTTC.